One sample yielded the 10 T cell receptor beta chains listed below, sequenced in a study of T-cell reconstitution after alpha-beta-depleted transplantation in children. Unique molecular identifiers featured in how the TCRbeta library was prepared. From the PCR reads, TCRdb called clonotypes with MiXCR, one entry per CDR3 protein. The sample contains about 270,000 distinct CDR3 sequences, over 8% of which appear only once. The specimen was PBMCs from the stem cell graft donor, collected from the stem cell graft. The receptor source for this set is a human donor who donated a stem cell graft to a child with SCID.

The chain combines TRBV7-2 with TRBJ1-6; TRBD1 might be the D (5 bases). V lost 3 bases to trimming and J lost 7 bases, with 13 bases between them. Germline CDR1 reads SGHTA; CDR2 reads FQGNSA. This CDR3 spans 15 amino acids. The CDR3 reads CASSFNPGLNSPLHF. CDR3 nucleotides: TGTGCCAGCAGCTTTAACCCGGGACTGAATTCACCCCTCCACTTT.

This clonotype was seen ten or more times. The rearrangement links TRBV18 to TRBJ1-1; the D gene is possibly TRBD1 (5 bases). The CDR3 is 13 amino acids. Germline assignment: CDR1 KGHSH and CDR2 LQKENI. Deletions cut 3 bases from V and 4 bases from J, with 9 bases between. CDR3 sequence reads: CASSPPGGTEAFF. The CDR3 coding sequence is TGTGCCAGCTCACCGCCGGGGGGCACTGAAGCTTTCTTT.

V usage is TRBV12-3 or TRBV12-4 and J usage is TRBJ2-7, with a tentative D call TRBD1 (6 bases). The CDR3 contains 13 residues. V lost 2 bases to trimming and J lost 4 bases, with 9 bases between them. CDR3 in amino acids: CASSLSQGYEQYF. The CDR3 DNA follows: TGTGCCAGCAGTTTATCACAGGGTTACGAGCAGTACTTC.

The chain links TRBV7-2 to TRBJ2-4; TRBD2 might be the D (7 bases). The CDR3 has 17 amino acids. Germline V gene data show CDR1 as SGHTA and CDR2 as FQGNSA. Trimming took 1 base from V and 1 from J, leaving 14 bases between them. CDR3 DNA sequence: TGTGCCAGCAGCTTAGTGGGGGGGCGAAGCGCCAAAAACATTCAGTACTTC. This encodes CASSLVGGRSAKNIQYF.

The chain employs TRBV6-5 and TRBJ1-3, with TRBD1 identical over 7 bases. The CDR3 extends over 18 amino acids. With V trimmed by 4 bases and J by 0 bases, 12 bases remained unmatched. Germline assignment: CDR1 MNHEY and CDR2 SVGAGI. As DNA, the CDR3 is TGTGCCAGCAGTTCCGCGTCGGACAGGCCTTACTCTGGAAACACCATATATTTT. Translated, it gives CASSSASDRPYSGNTIYF.

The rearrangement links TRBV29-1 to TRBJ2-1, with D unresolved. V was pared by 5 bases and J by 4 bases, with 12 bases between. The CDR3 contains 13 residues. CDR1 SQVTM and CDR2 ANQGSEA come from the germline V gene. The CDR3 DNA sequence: TGCAGCGTTATAGAAAGAAATTACAATGAGCAGTTCTTC. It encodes CSVIERNYNEQFF.

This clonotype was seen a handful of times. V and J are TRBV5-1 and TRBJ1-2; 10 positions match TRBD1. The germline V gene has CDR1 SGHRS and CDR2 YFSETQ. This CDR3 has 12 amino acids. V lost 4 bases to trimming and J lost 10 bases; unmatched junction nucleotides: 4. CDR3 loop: CASSPGQGDYTF. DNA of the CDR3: TGCGCCAGCAGCCCCGGACAGGGGGACTACACCTTC.

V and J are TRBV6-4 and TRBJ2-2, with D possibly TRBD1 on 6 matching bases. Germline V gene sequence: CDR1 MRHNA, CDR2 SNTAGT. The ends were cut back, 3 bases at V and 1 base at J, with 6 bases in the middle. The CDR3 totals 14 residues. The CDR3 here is CASSEQGNTGELFF. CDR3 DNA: TGTGCCAGCAGTGAACAGGGGAACACCGGGGAGCTGTTTTTT.

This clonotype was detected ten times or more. Here the CDR3 reads CASSGGGQRDNEQFF. DNA of the CDR3: TGCGCCAGCAGCGGAGGCGGACAGCGAGACAATGAGCAGTTCTTC. This chain joins TRBV5-1 and TRBJ2-1; a possible D gene is TRBD1 (6 bases). The V end lost 4 bases, the J end lost 5 bases, and 16 bases lay between the germline ends. Germline loops: CDR1 SGHRS, CDR2 YFSETQ. The CDR3 runs to 15 residues.

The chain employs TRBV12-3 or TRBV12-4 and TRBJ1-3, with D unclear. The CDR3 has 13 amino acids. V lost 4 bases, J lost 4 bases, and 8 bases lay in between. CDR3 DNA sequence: TGTGCCAGCAGTTCGTCGCAGGGAAACACCATATATTTT. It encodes CASSSSQGNTIYF.